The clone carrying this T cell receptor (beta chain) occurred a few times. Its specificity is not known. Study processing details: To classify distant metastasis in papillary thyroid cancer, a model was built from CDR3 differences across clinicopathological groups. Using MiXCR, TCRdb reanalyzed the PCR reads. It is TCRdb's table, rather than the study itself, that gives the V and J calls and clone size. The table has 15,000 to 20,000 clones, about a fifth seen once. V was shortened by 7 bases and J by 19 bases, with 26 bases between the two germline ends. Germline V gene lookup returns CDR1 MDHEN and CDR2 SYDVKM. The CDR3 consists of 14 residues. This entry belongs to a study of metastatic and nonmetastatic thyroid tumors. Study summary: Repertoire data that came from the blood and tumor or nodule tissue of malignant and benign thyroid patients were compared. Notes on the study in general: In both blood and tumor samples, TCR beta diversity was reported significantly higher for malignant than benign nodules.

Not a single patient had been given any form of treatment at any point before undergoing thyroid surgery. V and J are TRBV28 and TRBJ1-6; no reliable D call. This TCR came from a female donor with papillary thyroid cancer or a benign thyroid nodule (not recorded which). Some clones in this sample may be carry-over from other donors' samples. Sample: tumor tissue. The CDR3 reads CASIFRGRAIPPHF. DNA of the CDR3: TGTGCCAGCATTTTTAGAGGCCGGGCGATCCCCCCACACTTT.